Listed here is a single T cell receptor beta chain. The data were obtained in a study of CD8 T cells in Susac syndrome. The multiple sclerosis control group comprised treatment-naive patients with stable or active relapsing-remitting disease. TEMRA cells underwent FACS enrichment and CD8+ and CD4+ T cells underwent negative isolation. The authors reverse transcribed about 0.5 to 1 ug RNA with random hexamers. MiXCR, run by TCRdb on the immunoSEQ multiplex PCR reads, gives a single entry per CDR3 protein. Here the sample spans about 400,000 distinct CDR3 sequences, approximately 85% being singletons. Trimming took 5 bases from V and 3 from J, leaving 20 bases between them. CDR3 length: 16 residues. Germline values: CDR1 SGHVS, CDR2 FQNEAQ.

This chain joins TRBV7-8 and TRBJ2-7; D is unresolved. The specimen sequenced was CD8+ T cells from PBMCs. This clonotype was obtained from a human donor with multiple sclerosis. The CDR3 DNA is TGTGCCAGCAGCCCCGGGCAGCGCGGAATGCTCTACGAGCAGTACTTC. This gives the protein CASSPGQRGMLYEQYF.